The TCR beta chain described here comes from a study of T cell changes during pregnancy in multiple sclerosis. CDR3 length: 13 amino acids. The V end was cut by 6 bases, the J end by 8 bases, with 13 bases between. Germline V gives CDR1 MNHNS, CDR2 SASEGT. Assay: immunoSEQ multiplex PCR; the TCRdb copy retains only in-frame clones and omits some. Among about 120,000 clones, approximately 94% were seen once, and the ten largest hold roughly 6%. This TCR came from a female donor with multiple sclerosis, enrolled in a pregnancy study. The chain couples TRBV6-1 to TRBJ1-4, with D possibly matching TRBD1 (6 bases). The input for sequencing was peripheral blood, taken before pregnancy. The CDR3 region has the DNA TGTGCCAGCAGCGGGCAGGGGAGAGAAAAACTGTTTTTT. As protein: CASSGQGREKLFF.